The 5 T cell receptor beta chains reported below all come from one sample, sequenced in a study of cytomegalovirus exposure and HLA in healthy donors. In the PCR, 60 Vbeta and 13 Jbeta primers were used. Sequencing was performed with immunoSEQ multiplex PCR; in TCRdb, only in-frame clones are kept and a portion is missing. This table holds around 180,000 clones, roughly 70% found once. Material: PBMCs. These receptors all come from a girl aged 5-17 years in good health and CMV-seronegative.

There are a few counts of this clone. CDR3 loop: CASSHPGQGGLSYGYTF. CDR3 nucleotide sequence: TGTGCCAGCAGCCACCCTGGACAGGGCGGCTTATCGTATGGCTACACCTTC. The V call is TRBV14, the J call TRBJ1-2; 8 positions match TRBD1. The CDR3 consists of 17 residues. CDR1 is SGHDN and CDR2 is FVKESK in the germline V gene. The V gene end was trimmed by 3 bases and the J gene end by 5 bases; junction bases not matched to a gene: 14.

Worth noting for this clone: An end of the junction does not agree with germline; a read error may underlie this. The rearrangement joins TRBV4-2 to TRBJ1-2, with TRBD1 identical over 8 bases. CDR1 and CDR2 (germline): LGHNA, YNFKEQ. The CDR3 contains 15 residues. The CDR3 DNA is TGTGCCAGCAGCCAACCGACAGGGGCCCTTGGTGGCTACTCCTTC. Residues: CASSQPTGALGGYSF.

This clone was observed a few times. CDR3 nucleotides: TGTGCCAGTAGCATGACAGGACATGAAGCTTTCTTT. It encodes CASSMTGHEAFF. The rearrangement joins TRBV19 to TRBJ1-1, with a weak D call TRBD1 (6 bases). Germline values: CDR1 LNHDA, CDR2 SQIVND (reference sequence). The length of the CDR3 is 12 residues. Trimming stripped 6 bases from V and 7 bases from J, with 12 bases between.

The rearrangement links TRBV19 to TRBJ1-5; TRBD1 agrees at 9 bases. With 8 bases clipped from V and 3 bases from J, the junction kept 17 bases outside the gene matches. The germline CDR1 and CDR2 sequences are LNHDA and SQIVND (reference sequence). CDR3 length: 18 residues. CDR3 coding DNA: TGTGCCAGTTTTGGGAGCAAAACCGGGACAGGGTACAATCAGCCCCAGCATTTT. This codes for CASFGSKTGTGYNQPQHF.

In DNA form, the CDR3 reads TGTGCCAGCAGTTCCCTAGCGGGGCCCGCCGGGCAGTACTTC. It codes for CASSSLAGPAGQYF. V gene TRBV6-1 combines with J gene TRBJ2-7, with 9 bases that match TRBD2. The CDR3 spans 14 residues. The V gene end was trimmed by 5 bases and the J gene end by 9 bases; junction bases not matched to a gene: 11. Per the germline V gene, CDR1 is MNHNS and CDR2 is SASEGT.